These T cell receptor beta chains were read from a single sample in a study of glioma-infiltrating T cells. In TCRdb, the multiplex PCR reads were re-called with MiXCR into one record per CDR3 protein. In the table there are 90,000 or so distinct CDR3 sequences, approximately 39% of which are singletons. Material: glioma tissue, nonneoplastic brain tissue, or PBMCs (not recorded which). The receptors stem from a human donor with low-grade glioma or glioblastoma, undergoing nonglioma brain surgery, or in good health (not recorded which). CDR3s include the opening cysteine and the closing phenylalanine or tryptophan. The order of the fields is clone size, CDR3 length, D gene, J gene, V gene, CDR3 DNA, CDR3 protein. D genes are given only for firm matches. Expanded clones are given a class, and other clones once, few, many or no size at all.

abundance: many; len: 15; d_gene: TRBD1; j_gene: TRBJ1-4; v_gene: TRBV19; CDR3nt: TGTGCCAGTAGTCCAAGGACAGGGTCTCGGGAAAAACTGTTTTTT; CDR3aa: CASSPRTGSREKLFF
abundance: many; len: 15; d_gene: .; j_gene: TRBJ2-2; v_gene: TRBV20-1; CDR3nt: TGCAGTGCTAGAGATCGGCGGGTTGGCACCGGGGAGCTGTTTTTT; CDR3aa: CSARDRRVGTGELFF
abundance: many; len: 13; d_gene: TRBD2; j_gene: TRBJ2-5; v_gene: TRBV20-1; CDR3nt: TGCAGTGCTTATAGCGGGGCTCAAGAGACCCAGTACTTC; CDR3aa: CSAYSGAQETQYF
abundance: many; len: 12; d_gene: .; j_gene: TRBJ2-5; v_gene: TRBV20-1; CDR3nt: TGCAGTGCTGAGAAGGCAGAAAAGACCCAGTACTTC; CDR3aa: CSAEKAEKTQYF
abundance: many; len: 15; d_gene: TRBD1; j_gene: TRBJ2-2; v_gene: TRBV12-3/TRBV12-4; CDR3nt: TGTGCCAGCAGGCCCGGGACAGGGATCTCCGGGGAGCTGTTTTTT; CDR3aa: CASRPGTGISGELFF
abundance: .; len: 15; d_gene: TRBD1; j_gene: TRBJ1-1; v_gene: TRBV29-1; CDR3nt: TGCAGCGTTGGAGGGACAGGGGACGGTAGCACTGAAGCTTTCTTT; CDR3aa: CSVGGTGDGSTEAFF
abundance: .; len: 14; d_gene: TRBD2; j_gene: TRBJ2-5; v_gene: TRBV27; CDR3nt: TGTGCCAGCAGTTTAACTAGCGGGAGAGAGACCCAGTACTTC; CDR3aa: CASSLTSGRETQYF
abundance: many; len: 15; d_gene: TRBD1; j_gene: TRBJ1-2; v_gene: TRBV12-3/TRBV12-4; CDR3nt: TGTGCCAGCAGCCGACCGGCGGGACAGGCATATGGCTACACCTTC; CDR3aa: CASSRPAGQAYGYTF
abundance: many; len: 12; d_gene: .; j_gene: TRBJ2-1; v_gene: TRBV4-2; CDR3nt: TGTGCCAGCAGCCAAGTCTACAATGAGCAGTTCTTC; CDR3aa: CASSQVYNEQFF
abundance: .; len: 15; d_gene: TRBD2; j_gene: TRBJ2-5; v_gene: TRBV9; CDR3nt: TGTGCCAGCAGCGTACTAGCGGGAGGATCTGAGACCCAGTACTTC; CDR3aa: CASSVLAGGSETQYF
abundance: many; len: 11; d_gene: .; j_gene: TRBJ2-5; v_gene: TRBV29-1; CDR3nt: TGCAGCGTGGACATTGAAGAGACCCAGTACTTC; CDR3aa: CSVDIEETQYF
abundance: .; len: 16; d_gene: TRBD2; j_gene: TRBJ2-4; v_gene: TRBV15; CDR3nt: TGTGCCACCAGCGACGGACTAGCGGGTGGCAAAAACGTTCAGTACTTC; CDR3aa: CATSDGLAGGKNVQYF
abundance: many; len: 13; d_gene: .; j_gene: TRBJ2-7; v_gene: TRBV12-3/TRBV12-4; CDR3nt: TGTGCCAGCAGTGTTGACGGAATCTACGAGCAGTACTTC; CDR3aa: CASSVDGIYEQYF
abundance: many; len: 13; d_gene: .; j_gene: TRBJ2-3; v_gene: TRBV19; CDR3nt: TGTGCCAGTAGTGGCCAGGGACCAGATACGCAGTATTTT; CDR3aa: CASSGQGPDTQYF
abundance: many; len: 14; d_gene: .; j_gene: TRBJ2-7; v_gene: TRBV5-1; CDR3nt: TGCGCCAGCAGCTCTCAGGGTACAGTAGACGAGCAGTACTTC; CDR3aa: CASSSQGTVDEQYF